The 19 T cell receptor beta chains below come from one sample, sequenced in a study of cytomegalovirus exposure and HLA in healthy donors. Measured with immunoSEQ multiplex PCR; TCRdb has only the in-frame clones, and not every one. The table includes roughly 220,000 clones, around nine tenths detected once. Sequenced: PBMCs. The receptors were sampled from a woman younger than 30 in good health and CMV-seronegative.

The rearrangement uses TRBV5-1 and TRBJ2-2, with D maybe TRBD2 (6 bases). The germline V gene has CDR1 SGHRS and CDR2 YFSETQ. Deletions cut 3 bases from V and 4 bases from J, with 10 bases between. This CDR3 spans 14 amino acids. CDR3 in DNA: TGCGCCAGCAGCTGGGACTCTTCCACCGGGGAGCTGTTTTTT. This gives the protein CASSWDSSTGELFF.

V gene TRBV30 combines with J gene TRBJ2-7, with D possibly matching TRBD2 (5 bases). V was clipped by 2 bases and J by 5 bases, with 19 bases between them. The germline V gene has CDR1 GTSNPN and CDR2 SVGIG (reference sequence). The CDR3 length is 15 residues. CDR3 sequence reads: CAWSNPSSYGNEQYF. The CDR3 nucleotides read TGTGCCTGGAGTAACCCCTCCTCGTACGGGAACGAGCAGTACTTC.

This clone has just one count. The CDR3 region has the DNA TGTGCCAGTAGTATTGGCAGGACCGGGGAGCTGTTTTTT. Its translation: CASSIGRTGELFF. The chain couples TRBV19 to TRBJ2-2, with D unclear. V was cut by 3 bases and J by 5 bases, with 7 bases left in between. CDR3 length: 13 residues. Germline lookup yields CDR1 LNHDA and CDR2 SQIVND (reference sequence).

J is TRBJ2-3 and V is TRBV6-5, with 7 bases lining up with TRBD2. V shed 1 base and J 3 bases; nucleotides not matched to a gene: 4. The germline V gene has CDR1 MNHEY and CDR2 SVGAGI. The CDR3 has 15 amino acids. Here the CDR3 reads CASSYFGGETDTQYF. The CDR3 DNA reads TGTGCCAGCAGTTACTTTGGGGGGGAGACAGATACGCAGTATTTT.

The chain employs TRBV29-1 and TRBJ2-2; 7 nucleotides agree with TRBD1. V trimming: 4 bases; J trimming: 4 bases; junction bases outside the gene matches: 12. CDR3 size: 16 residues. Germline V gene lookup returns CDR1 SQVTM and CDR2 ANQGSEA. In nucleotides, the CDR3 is TGCAGCGTTGTTGGGCTTCAGGGGGTCGGCACCGGGGAGCTGTTTTTT. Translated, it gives CSVVGLQGVGTGELFF.

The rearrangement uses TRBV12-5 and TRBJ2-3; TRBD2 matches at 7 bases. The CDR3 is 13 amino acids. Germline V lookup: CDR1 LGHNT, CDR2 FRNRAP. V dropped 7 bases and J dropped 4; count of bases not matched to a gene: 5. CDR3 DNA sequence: TGTGCTAGTGCCTACCGGGAGGCAGATACGCAGTATTTT. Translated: CASAYREADTQYF.

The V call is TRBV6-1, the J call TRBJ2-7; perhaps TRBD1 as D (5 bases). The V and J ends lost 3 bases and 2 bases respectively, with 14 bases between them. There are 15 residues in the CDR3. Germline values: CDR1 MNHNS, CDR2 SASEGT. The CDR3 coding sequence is TGTGCCAGCAGTGATGACACAGGTCTAACCTACGAGCAGTACTTC. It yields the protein CASSDDTGLTYEQYF.

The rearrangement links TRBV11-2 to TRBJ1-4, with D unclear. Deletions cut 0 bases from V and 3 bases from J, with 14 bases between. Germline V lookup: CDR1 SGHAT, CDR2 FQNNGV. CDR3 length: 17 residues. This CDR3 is CASSLDQVPRANEKLFF. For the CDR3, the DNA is TGTGCCAGCAGCTTAGACCAGGTACCTCGAGCTAATGAAAAACTGTTTTTT.

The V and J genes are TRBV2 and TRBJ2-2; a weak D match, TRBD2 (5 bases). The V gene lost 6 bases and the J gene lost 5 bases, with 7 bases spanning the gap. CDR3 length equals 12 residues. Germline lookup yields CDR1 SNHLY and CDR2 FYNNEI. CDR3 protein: CASSWRTGELFF. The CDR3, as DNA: TGTGCCAGCAGCTGGAGGACCGGGGAGCTGTTTTTT.

This CDR3 is CANVKASGREDNEQFF. CDR3 coding DNA: TGTGCCAACGTTAAAGCAAGCGGGAGGGAGGACAATGAGCAGTTCTTC. This rearrangement joins TRBV6-4 to TRBJ2-1; the match to TRBD2 covers 10 bases. Looked up from germline, CDR1 is MRHNA and CDR2 is SNTAGT. The V and J ends lost 10 bases and 5 bases, in that order; junction bases with no gene match: 14. The CDR3 totals 16 residues.

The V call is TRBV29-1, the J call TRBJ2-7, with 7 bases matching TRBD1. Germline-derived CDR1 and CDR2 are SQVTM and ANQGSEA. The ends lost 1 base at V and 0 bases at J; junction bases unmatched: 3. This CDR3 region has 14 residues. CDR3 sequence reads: CSVEVGTVSYEQYF. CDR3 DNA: TGCAGCGTTGAAGTCGGGACAGTCTCCTACGAGCAGTACTTC.

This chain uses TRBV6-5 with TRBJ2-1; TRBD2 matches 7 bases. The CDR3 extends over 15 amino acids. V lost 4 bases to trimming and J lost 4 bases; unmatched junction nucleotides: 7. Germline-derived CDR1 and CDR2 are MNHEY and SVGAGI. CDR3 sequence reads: CASSFPGTTYNEQFF. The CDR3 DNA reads TGTGCCAGCAGTTTTCCCGGGACTACATACAATGAGCAGTTCTTC.

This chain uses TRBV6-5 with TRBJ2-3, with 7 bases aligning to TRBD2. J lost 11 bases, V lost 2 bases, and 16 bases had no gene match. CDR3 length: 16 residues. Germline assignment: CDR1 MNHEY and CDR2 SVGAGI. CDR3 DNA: TGTGCCAGCAGTTACGGGGGAGAGCGGGGTCAGCCATGGCAGTATTTT. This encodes CASSYGGERGQPWQYF.

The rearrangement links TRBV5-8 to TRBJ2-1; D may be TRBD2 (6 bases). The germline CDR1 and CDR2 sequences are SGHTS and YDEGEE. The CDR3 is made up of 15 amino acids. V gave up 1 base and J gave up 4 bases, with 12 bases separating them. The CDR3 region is CASSLLSGAYNEQFF. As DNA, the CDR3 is TGTGCCAGCAGCTTGCTCTCGGGAGCGTACAATGAGCAGTTCTTC.

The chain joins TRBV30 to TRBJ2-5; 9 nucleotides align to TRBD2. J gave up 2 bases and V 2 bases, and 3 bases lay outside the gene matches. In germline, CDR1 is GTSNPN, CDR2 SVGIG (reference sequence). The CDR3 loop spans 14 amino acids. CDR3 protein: CAWSRSGRQETQYF. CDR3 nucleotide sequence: TGTGCCTGGAGTCGTAGCGGGAGACAAGAGACCCAGTACTTC.

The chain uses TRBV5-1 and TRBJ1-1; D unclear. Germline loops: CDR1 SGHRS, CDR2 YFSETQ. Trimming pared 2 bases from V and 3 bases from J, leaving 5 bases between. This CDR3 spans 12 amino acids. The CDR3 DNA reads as TGCGCCAGCAGCTTCGTAGACACTGAAGCTTTCTTT. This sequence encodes CASSFVDTEAFF.

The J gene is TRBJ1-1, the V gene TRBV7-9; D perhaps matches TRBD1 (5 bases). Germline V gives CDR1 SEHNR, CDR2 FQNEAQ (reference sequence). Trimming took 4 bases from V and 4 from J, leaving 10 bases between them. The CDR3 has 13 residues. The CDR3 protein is CASSSRTFTEAFF. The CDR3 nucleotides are TGTGCCAGCAGCTCCCGGACATTCACTGAAGCTTTCTTT.

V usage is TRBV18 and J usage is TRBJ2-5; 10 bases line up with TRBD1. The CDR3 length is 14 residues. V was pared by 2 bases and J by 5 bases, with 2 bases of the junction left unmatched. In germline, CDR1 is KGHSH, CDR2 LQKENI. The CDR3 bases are TGTGCCAGCTCACCAGCGGGACAGGGGGAGACCCAGTACTTC. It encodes CASSPAGQGETQYF.

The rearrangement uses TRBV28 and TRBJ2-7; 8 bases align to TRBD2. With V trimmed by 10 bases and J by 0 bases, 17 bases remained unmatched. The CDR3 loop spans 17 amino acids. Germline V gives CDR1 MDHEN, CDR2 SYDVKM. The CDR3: CATDRGGAGVSSYEQYF. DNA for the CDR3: TGTGCCACCGACCGGGGGGGGGCAGGGGTCTCCTCCTACGAGCAGTACTTC. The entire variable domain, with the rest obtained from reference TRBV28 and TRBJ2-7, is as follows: DVKVTQSSRYLVKRTGEKVFLECVQDMDHENMFWYRQDPGLGLRLIYFSYDVKMKEKGDIPEGYSVSREKKERFSLILESASTNQTSMYLCATDRGGAGVSSYEQYFGPGTRLTVT.